What follows are 6 T cell receptor beta chains derived from one specimen sequenced in a study of blood T cell repertoires in COVID-19. Produced via immunoSEQ multiplex PCR; TCRdb's table is partial and in-frame only. This sample yields fewer than 20,000 clones, of which almost 90% are seen a single time; 2.7% belongs to the top ten. Sequenced input: peripheral blood. The receptors come from a human donor in a cohort sampled during active COVID-19.

The chain combines TRBV5-1 with TRBJ2-1, with 7 bases fitting TRBD1. The trim removed 4 bases at V and 5 bases at J, leaving 12 bases unmatched. The CDR3 covers 16 residues. Germline-derived CDR1 and CDR2 are SGHRS and YFSETQ. Here the CDR3 DNA reads TGCGCCAGCAGCAGGGGACAGCCTACCCCCAACAATGAGCAGTTCTTC. Translation: CASSRGQPTPNNEQFF. The complete variable domain, with remaining parts taken from reference TRBV5-1 and TRBJ2-1, reads KAGVTQTPRYLIKTRGQQVTLSCSPISGHRSVSWYQQTPGQGLQFLFEYFSETQRNKGNFPGRFSGRQFSNSRSEMNVSTLELGDSALYLCASSRGQPTPNNEQFFGPGTRLTVL.

The rearrangement uses TRBV6-1 and TRBJ2-1; 12 bases are a match to TRBD1. J lost 4 bases, V lost 4 bases, and 5 bases had no gene match. Per germline, CDR1 MNHNS and CDR2 SASEGT. The CDR3 covers 16 residues. CDR3 sequence: CASSGRDRGLYNEQFF. The CDR3 coding sequence is TGTGCCAGCAGTGGCCGGGACAGGGGGCTATACAATGAGCAGTTCTTC.

V usage is TRBV12-5 and J usage is TRBJ1-1; 7 bases map to TRBD1. Trimming at V came to 6 bases and at J to 9 bases, leaving 7 bases not matched to a gene. Germline V CDR1 and CDR2: LGHNT, FRNRAP. The CDR3 loop spans 12 amino acids. Here the CDR3 reads CASGPDREQAFF. The CDR3 DNA reads as TGTGCTAGTGGCCCTGACAGGGAGCAAGCTTTCTTT.

The J gene is TRBJ2-7, the V gene TRBV11-2; D not certain. This CDR3 comprises 13 residues. Germline V gene lookup returns CDR1 SGHAT and CDR2 FQNNGV. The V gene lost 0 bases and the J gene lost 3 bases, with 6 bases spanning the gap. DNA for the CDR3: TGTGCCAGCAGCTTAGACCGAGTCTACGAGCAGTACTTC. It encodes CASSLDRVYEQYF.

This clone occurred once. This rearrangement joins TRBV6-5 to TRBJ2-3, with TRBD1 matching over 7 bases. The CDR3 has 16 amino acids. Germline CDR1 reads MNHEY; CDR2 reads SVGAGI. V was pared by 4 bases and J by 1 base, with 8 bases of the junction left unmatched. In nucleotides, the CDR3 is TGTGCCAGCAGTTTACAGGGGCCCGTGGGCACAGATACGCAGTATTTT. It encodes CASSLQGPVGTDTQYF.

In its sample, this clone was seen a few times. The V call is TRBV27, the J call TRBJ1-5; D is perhaps TRBD1 (5 bases). The CDR3 is 14 residues long. Germline V gene data show CDR1 as MNHEY and CDR2 as SMNVEV (reference sequence). Trimming left V 0 bases short and J 7 bases short, with 10 bases between. DNA for the CDR3: TGTGCCAGCAGTTTATCTGACAGTCTACAGCCCCAGCATTTT. It encodes CASSLSDSLQPQHF.